Each of the 16 T cell receptor beta chains below was sequenced from the same sample in a study of graft-versus-host responses after intestinal transplantation. These receptors are not linked to any known antigen. Some clones are missing from TCRdb's copy, which holds only in-frame ones; the method was immunoSEQ multiplex PCR. The sample shows around 100,000 clones, more than 90% of them seen only once. The source was unstimulated CD4+ T cells sorted from spleen or lymph node cells, collected before transplant. All receptors come from a human donor who was the organ donor for an intestinal transplant.

The chain combines TRBV6-1 with TRBJ2-7; a possible D gene is TRBD2 (6 bases). The CDR3 extends over 14 amino acids. Germline V lookup: CDR1 MNHNS, CDR2 SASEGT. The V gene lost 2 bases and the J gene lost 5 bases, with 13 bases spanning the gap. CDR3 bases: TGTGCCAGCAGTGAACTCGGGGGAGCTAACGAGCAGTACTTC. Translation gives CASSELGGANEQYF.

This chain joins TRBV5-4 and TRBJ1-1; D gene ambiguous. Trimming removed 4 bases from V and 3 bases from J, with 16 bases in between. The V gene's germline CDR1 is SGHNT and CDR2 YYREEE (reference sequence). There are 15 residues in the CDR3. CDR3 DNA sequence: TGTGCCAGCAGCCCTTCCAGAGGCGCCCACACTGAAGCTTTCTTT. Translating gives CASSPSRGAHTEAFF.

This clone was counted a few times. The rearrangement uses TRBV10-3 and TRBJ2-2; D gene unclear. From germline, CDR1 is ENHRY and CDR2 SYGVKD. This CDR3 contains 12 residues. V was pared by 5 bases and J by 7 bases, with 8 bases between. In nucleotides, the CDR3 is TGTGCCATCAGTTCTCGGAACGGGGAGCTGTTTTTT. It specifies CAISSRNGELFF.

This chain links TRBV18 with TRBJ1-1; D is uncertain. Germline CDR1 and CDR2: KGHSH and LQKENI. V shed 3 bases and J shed 6 bases, with 20 bases lying between them. CDR3 length: 16 amino acids. The CDR3 sequence: CASSPGLTPVVAEAFF. As DNA, the CDR3 is TGTGCCAGCTCACCCGGACTAACCCCTGTTGTGGCTGAAGCTTTCTTT.

The chain employs TRBV4-1 and TRBJ2-3, with no clear D. Germline CDR1 is MGHRA and CDR2 is YSYEKL. This CDR3 contains 19 residues. V dropped 0 bases and J dropped 0 bases, with 19 bases sitting between them. CDR3 protein: CASSQDIEVIAPSTDTQYF. The CDR3 bases are TGCGCCAGCAGCCAAGATATAGAGGTGATAGCACCTAGCACAGATACGCAGTATTTT.

The chain employs TRBV6-1 and TRBJ2-7, with D possibly being TRBD1 or TRBD2 (5 bases each). V gave up 3 bases and J gave up 0 bases, with 12 bases separating them. This CDR3 contains 15 residues. Germline V gene lookup returns CDR1 MNHNS and CDR2 SASEGT. The chain's CDR3 is CASSDEGWGSYEQYF. In DNA, the CDR3 is TGTGCCAGCAGTGATGAGGGGTGGGGCTCCTACGAGCAGTACTTC.

V is TRBV6-6 and J is TRBJ1-5; 7 positions match TRBD1. Per the germline V gene, CDR1 is MNHNY and CDR2 is SVGAGI (reference sequence). Trimming removed 6 bases from V and 4 bases from J; junction bases left unmatched: 6. This CDR3 has 14 residues. In DNA, the CDR3 is TGTGCCAGCAGCAGGGGACAGCTAAATCAGCCCCAGCATTTT. Amino acid sequence: CASSRGQLNQPQHF.

The chain uses TRBV7-3 and TRBJ2-1; the D is unclear. Trimming cost V 4 bases and J 7 bases, with 14 bases left between them. The CDR3 is 14 residues long. Germline values: CDR1 SGHTA, CDR2 FQGTGA. The CDR3, as DNA: TGTGCCAGCAGCTCCCCCCCACACCGAAATGAGCAGTTCTTC. Translating gives CASSSPPHRNEQFF.

This chain joins TRBV5-4 and TRBJ2-5, with a weak D call TRBD1 (5 bases). Germline loops: CDR1 SGHNT, CDR2 YYREEE (reference sequence). Trimming cost V 4 bases and J 0 bases, with 10 bases left between them. This CDR3 is built from 14 residues. The DNA for the CDR3 is TGTGCCAGCAGCCCTGACAGAAACCAAGAGACCCAGTACTTC. Its translation: CASSPDRNQETQYF.

This chain links TRBV7-2 with TRBJ2-7, with D uncertain. There are 13 residues in the CDR3. V was cut by 3 bases and J by 4 bases, with 10 bases left in between. Germline-derived CDR1 and CDR2 are SGHTA and FQGNSA. CDR3 in amino acids: CASSLAPFYEQYF. In DNA form, the CDR3 reads TGTGCCAGCAGCTTGGCCCCTTTTTACGAGCAGTACTTC.

The chain is built from TRBV7-2 and TRBJ2-1, with 9 positions matching TRBD1. CDR3 size: 15 residues. The germline V gene encodes CDR1 SGHTA and CDR2 FQGNSA. The trim removed 5 bases at V and 10 bases at J, leaving 12 bases unmatched. CDR3 in amino acids: CASSTRTGDASEQFF. CDR3 in DNA: TGTGCCAGCAGCACCCGGACAGGGGATGCCTCGGAGCAGTTCTTC.

This clone was counted once. Likely a read error: the CDR3 ends without its conserved phenylalanine or tryptophan. The chain recombines TRBV18 with TRBJ2-7, with TRBD2 identical over 7 bases. Looked up from germline, CDR1 is KGHSH and CDR2 is LQKENI. Unmatched junction bases numbered 11, after V lost 0 bases and J lost 6 bases. The CDR3 is 16 amino acids. CDR3 nucleotide sequence: TGTGCCAGCTCACCACCCTCCGCGGGAGTTAACCTCGAGCAGTACCTC. Translated: CASSPPSAGVNLEQYL.

V is TRBV19 and J is TRBJ1-5; D possibly corresponds to TRBD1 (5 bases). This CDR3 spans 14 amino acids. CDR1 and CDR2 from the germline V gene are LNHDA and SQIVND (reference sequence). V was cut by 3 bases and J by 7 bases, with 13 bases left in between. The CDR3 reads CASSIPTGGQPQHF. The CDR3 DNA follows: TGTGCCAGTAGTATTCCAACAGGTGGCCAGCCCCAGCATTTT. Based on the CDR3 plus reference TRBV19 and TRBJ1-5, the full variable domain is DGGITQSPKYLFRKEGQNVTLSCEQNLNHDAMYWYRQDPGQGLRLIYYSQIVNDFQKGDIAEGYSVSREKKESFPLTVTSAQKNPTAFYLCASSIPTGGQPQHFGDGTRLSIL.

This clone was counted a few times. This chain joins TRBV6-6 and TRBJ2-2; perhaps TRBD2 as D (6 bases). V lost 2 bases, J lost 4 bases, and 11 bases lay in between. Germline V gene lookup returns CDR1 MNHNY and CDR2 SVGAGI (reference sequence). The CDR3 spans 15 residues. CDR3 region: CASSYNRRGTGELFF. In DNA, the CDR3 is TGTGCCAGCAGTTACAACAGGAGGGGCACCGGGGAGCTGTTTTTT.

This clone has a handful of counts. The chain has TRBV5-1 and TRBJ2-5, with 10 bases that match TRBD2. CDR1 and CDR2 (germline): SGHRS, YFSETQ. Trimming cost V 8 bases and J 3 bases; bases outside gene matches: 4. The CDR3 is made up of 13 amino acids. The CDR3 nucleotides are TGCGCCAGGGGGCTAGCGGGAGAAGAGACCCAGTACTTC. It encodes CARGLAGEETQYF.

CDR3 loop: CASMRQAHSYEQYF. The DNA of the CDR3 is TGTGCCAGTATGCGGCAGGCGCACTCCTACGAGCAGTACTTC. The V and J genes are TRBV19 and TRBJ2-7, with D unresolved. The length of the CDR3 is 14 residues. With 7 bases removed from V and 0 bases from J, the gap between germline ends came to 13 bases. The germline CDR1 and CDR2 sequences are LNHDA and SQIVND (reference sequence).